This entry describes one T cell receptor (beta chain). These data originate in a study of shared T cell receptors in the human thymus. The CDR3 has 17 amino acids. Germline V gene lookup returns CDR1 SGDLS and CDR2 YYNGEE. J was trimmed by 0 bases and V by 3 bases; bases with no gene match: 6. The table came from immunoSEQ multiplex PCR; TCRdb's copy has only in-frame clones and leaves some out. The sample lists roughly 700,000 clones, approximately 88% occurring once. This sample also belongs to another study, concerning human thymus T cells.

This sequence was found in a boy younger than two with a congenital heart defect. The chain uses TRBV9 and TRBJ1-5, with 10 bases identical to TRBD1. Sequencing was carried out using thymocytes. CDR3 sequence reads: CASSAGQGHYSNQPQHF. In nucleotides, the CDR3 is TGTGCCAGCAGCGCGGGACAGGGGCATTATAGCAATCAGCCCCAGCATTTT.